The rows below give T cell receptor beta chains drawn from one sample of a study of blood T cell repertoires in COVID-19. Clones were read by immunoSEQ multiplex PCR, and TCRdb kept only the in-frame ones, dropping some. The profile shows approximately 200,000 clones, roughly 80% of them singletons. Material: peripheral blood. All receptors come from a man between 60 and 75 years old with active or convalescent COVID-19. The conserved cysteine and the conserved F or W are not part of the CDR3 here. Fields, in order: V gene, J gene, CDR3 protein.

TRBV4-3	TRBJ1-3	ASSQEGTGGNTIY
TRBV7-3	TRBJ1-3	ASSREGTSSTIY
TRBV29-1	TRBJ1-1	SVRTVGTEAF
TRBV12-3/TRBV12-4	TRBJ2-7	ASSWGGSREQY
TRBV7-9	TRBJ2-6	ASSLWPSGANVLT
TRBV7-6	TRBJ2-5	ASSSNPTGSRETQY
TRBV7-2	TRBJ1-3	ASSFMDRAGNTIY
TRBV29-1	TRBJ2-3	SVEGLAGGSTDTQY
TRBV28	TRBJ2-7	ASSLGASGRMDEQY
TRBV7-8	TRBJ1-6	ASSLETKLALH
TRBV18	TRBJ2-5	ASSPKGQFRGGETQY
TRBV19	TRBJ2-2	ATRQGANTGELF
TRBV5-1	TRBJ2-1	ASATGMGLNEQF
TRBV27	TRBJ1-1	ASSLVGGTEAF
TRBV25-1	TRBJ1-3	ASSETGQGGGNTIY
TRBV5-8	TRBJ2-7	ASSLVGQWGTPDLYEQY
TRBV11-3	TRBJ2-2	ASSLGPGLGSVGELF
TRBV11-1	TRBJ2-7	ASSFLRGRGEQY
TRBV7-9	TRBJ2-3	ASSHSQGSTDTQY
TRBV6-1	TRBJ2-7	ASSDQGRTYEQY
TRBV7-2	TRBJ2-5	ASSLWGGVGPETQY
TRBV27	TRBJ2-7	ASSLSFPASYEQY
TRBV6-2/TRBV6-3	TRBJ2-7	ASSPYDNSYEQY
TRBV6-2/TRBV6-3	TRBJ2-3	ASSQDRVVRDTQY
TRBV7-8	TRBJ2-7	ASSSTRQGYEQY
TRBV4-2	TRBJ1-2	ASSQETGTGYGYT
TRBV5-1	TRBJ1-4	ASKILSGATNEKLF
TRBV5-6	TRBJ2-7	ASTTGLAGDEQY